This T cell receptor (beta chain) was identified during a study of T-cell reconstitution after alpha-beta-depleted transplantation in children. This clonotype came up a few times. Preparation of the TCRbeta library involved a method that used unique molecular identifiers. Via MiXCR, TCRdb re-called the PCR reads, giving one row per CDR3 protein. Of about 610,000 distinct CDR3 sequences in the sample, about 10% are singletons; the top ten hold roughly 4%. Per germline, CDR1 DFQATT and CDR2 SNEGSKA (reference sequence). Trimming left V 3 bases short and J 4 bases short, with 6 bases between. The CDR3 is 12 residues long.

The starting material was PBMCs from the stem cell graft donor, obtained from the stem cell graft. The rearrangement joins TRBV20-1 to TRBJ1-4; D is undetermined. This receptor was obtained from a human donor who donated a stem cell graft to a child with acute myeloid leukemia. In DNA, the CDR3 is TGCAGTGCTAGGTCCGGTAATGAAAAACTGTTTTTT. Amino acids: CSARSGNEKLFF.